Following are 32 T cell receptor beta chains from one sample sequenced in a study of T cells in tumors after PD-1 blockade. The assay was immunoSEQ multiplex PCR, and TCRdb's table has in-frame clones only and misses some. In the table there are 14,000 or so clones, roughly four fifths of which are singletons. The specimen was PBMCs, collected after anti-PD-1 treatment. All receptors come from a human donor with basal cell carcinoma.

The J gene is TRBJ1-1, the V gene TRBV10-2; 7 nucleotides align to TRBD1. Germline V CDR1 and CDR2: WSHSY, SAAADI. The V segment lost 8 bases and the J segment 5 bases; nucleotides outside the gene matches: 8. CDR3 length: 13 amino acids. The CDR3 nucleotides are TGCGCCAGCGAGGGGGCAAGGTGGACTGAAGCTTTCTTT. It yields the protein CASEGARWTEAFF.

This clone was observed a few times. The chain uses TRBV6-5 and TRBJ1-6; D is unclear. V lost 2 bases, J lost 1 base, and 6 bases lay in between. This CDR3 spans 15 amino acids. The germline V gene encodes CDR1 MNHEY and CDR2 SVGAGI. CDR3: CASSYASSYNSPLHF. CDR3 bases: TGTGCCAGCAGTTACGCTTCTTCCTATAATTCACCCCTCCACTTT.

The chain uses TRBV4-1 and TRBJ2-1, with 12 bases matching TRBD2. Per the germline V gene, CDR1 is MGHRA and CDR2 is YSYEKL. With 0 bases clipped from V and 10 bases from J, the junction kept 10 bases outside the gene matches. CDR3 length: 17 residues. CDR3: CASSQEGGLAGLREQFF. The CDR3 coding sequence is TGCGCCAGCAGCCAAGAAGGGGGACTAGCGGGCCTGAGGGAGCAGTTCTTC.

The chain carries TRBV29-1 and TRBJ2-3; D uncertain. The CDR3 has 10 residues. In germline, CDR1 is SQVTM, CDR2 ANQGSEA. Trimming removed 5 bases at V and 5 bases at J, with 5 bases between. The CDR3 here is CSVFRDTQYF. For the CDR3, the DNA is TGCAGCGTTTTTCGAGATACGCAGTATTTT.

V and J are TRBV19 and TRBJ2-7; a possible D gene is TRBD2 (6 bases). V was pared by 3 bases and J by 6 bases, with 21 bases between. This CDR3 comprises 16 residues. In germline, CDR1 is LNHDA, CDR2 SQIVND (reference sequence). DNA for the CDR3: TGTGCCAGTAGTATCCGCTTGGGAGTCCGCGGGGCCGAGCAGTACTTC. Translation: CASSIRLGVRGAEQYF.

This chain uses TRBV5-1 with TRBJ1-1; TRBD1 might be the D (6 bases). Germline V CDR1 and CDR2: SGHRS, YFSETQ. The CDR3 is 14 residues long. Trimming took off 4 bases at V and 6 bases at J, with 16 bases between the two ends. The CDR3 here is CASSKDAGVPEAFF. CDR3 nucleotides: TGCGCCAGCAGCAAAGACGCAGGGGTCCCTGAAGCTTTCTTT.

The chain links TRBV9 to TRBJ1-2; possible D gene TRBD1, 5 bases. Germline-derived CDR1 and CDR2 are SGDLS and YYNGEE. Trimming removed 0 bases from V and 7 bases from J, with 16 bases in between. The CDR3 spans 15 residues. Here the CDR3 reads CASSVAKQGTGGYTF. CDR3 DNA sequence: TGTGCCAGCAGCGTAGCTAAGCAGGGCACGGGTGGCTACACCTTC.

This chain joins TRBV5-1 and TRBJ2-5; unclear D gene. Trimming cost V 1 base and J 5 bases, with 9 bases left between them. The CDR3 loop spans 13 amino acids. In germline, CDR1 is SGHRS, CDR2 YFSETQ. This chain's CDR3 is CASSLRTDETQYF. The DNA of the CDR3 is TGCGCCAGCAGCTTGCGGACGGACGAGACCCAGTACTTC.

CDR3 coding DNA: TGTGCCAGCAGCTTAGGAGGGGGCTCTAACTATGGCTACACCTTC. This gives the protein CASSLGGGSNYGYTF. V and J are TRBV7-9 and TRBJ1-2; 7 positions match TRBD1. CDR1 SEHNR and CDR2 FQNEAQ come from the germline V gene (reference sequence). With V trimmed by 1 base and J by 0 bases, 2 bases remained unmatched. The CDR3 sequence is 15 residues long.

The chain employs TRBV5-1 and TRBJ1-5; D gene unclear. From germline, CDR1 is SGHRS and CDR2 YFSETQ. Trimming shortened V by 4 bases and J by 6 bases, and 14 bases separated the two germline ends. This CDR3 has 14 residues. CDR3 bases: TGCGCCAGCAGCCCAGACCCCCGGTCTCAGCCCCAGCATTTT. It yields the protein CASSPDPRSQPQHF.

In DNA form, the CDR3 reads TGTGCCAGCAGCCAAGGTTCTCCGTCCTCTGGAAACACCATATATTTT. Amino acid sequence: CASSQGSPSSGNTIYF. The chain employs TRBV3-1 (or the pseudogene TRBV3-2) and TRBJ1-3; no reliable D call. CDR1 and CDR2 (germline): LGHDT, YNNKEL (reference sequence). With 1 base removed from V and 0 bases from J, the gap between germline ends came to 10 bases. CDR3 size: 16 residues.

The rearrangement joins TRBV5-4 to TRBJ1-1; D is possibly TRBD1 (6 bases). Trimming took off 4 bases at V and 2 bases at J, with 12 bases between the two ends. The CDR3 length is 14 residues. The germline CDR1 and CDR2 sequences are SGHNT and YYREEE (reference sequence). The CDR3 DNA follows: TGTGCCAGCAGCATGGCAGGGGCCAACACTGAAGCTTTCTTT. Protein sequence: CASSMAGANTEAFF.

The CDR3 coding sequence is TGTGCCAGCAGCTCTGGGGACGACAGAGCTTTCTTT. Protein sequence: CASSSGDDRAFF. The chain combines TRBV9 with TRBJ1-1, with TRBD1 as a possible D gene (5 bases). V was clipped by 4 bases and J by 10 bases, with 14 bases between them. This CDR3 contains 12 residues. Germline values: CDR1 SGDLS, CDR2 YYNGEE.

The rearrangement links TRBV6-5 to TRBJ1-1; D is unclear. Trimming removed 6 bases from V and 0 bases from J, with 8 bases in between. Germline lookup yields CDR1 MNHEY and CDR2 SVGAGI. This CDR3 region has 13 residues. CDR3 sequence: CASRETLNTEAFF. In DNA, the CDR3 is TGTGCCAGCAGAGAGACTCTGAACACTGAAGCTTTCTTT.

This chain uses TRBV2 with TRBJ1-4; no firm D call. This CDR3 contains 14 residues. Trimming took 2 bases from V and 8 from J, leaving 12 bases between them. Germline lookup yields CDR1 SNHLY and CDR2 FYNNEI. CDR3 sequence (DNA): TGTGCCAGCAGTGAATCAACGGGAAGGGAAAAACTGTTTTTT. It translates to CASSESTGREKLFF.

This chain connects TRBV7-3 to TRBJ2-1; 9 bases align to TRBD2. Germline values: CDR1 SGHTA, CDR2 FQGTGA. Unmatched junction bases numbered 12, after V lost 5 bases and J lost 7 bases. This CDR3 is built from 16 residues. The CDR3 region is CASSLVRLAGYNEQFF. In DNA form, the CDR3 reads TGTGCCAGCAGCCTAGTCCGGCTAGCGGGGTATAATGAGCAGTTCTTC.

This clone was counted once. V usage is TRBV24-1 and J usage is TRBJ2-2, with D possibly matching TRBD2 (6 bases). Trimming took off 1 base at V and 0 bases at J, with 11 bases between the two ends. The CDR3 extends over 17 amino acids. Germline assignment: CDR1 KGHDR and CDR2 SFDVKD. The CDR3 spells CATSDFMGEANTGELFF. The CDR3 nucleotides read TGTGCCACCAGTGATTTTATGGGGGAGGCGAACACCGGGGAGCTGTTTTTT.

This chain uses TRBV7-2 with TRBJ2-6; 7 bases map to TRBD1. V trimming: 5 bases; J trimming: 2 bases; junction bases outside the gene matches: 6. Looked up from germline, CDR1 is SGHTA and CDR2 is FQGNSA. This CDR3 has 16 residues. Written as DNA, the CDR3 is TGTGCCAGCAGCCTGGACAGGCCCACTGGGGCCAACGTCCTGACTTTC. It is translated as CASSLDRPTGANVLTF.

This clone was counted between two and nine times. The genes are TRBV3-1 (or the pseudogene TRBV3-2) and TRBJ1-1; possible D gene TRBD1, 5 bases. V was clipped by 4 bases and J by 0 bases, with 12 bases between them. This CDR3 is 15 amino acids long. Germline CDR1 reads LGHDT; CDR2 reads YNNKEL (reference sequence). CDR3 sequence: CASSRYQGLNTEAFF. As DNA, the CDR3 is TGTGCCAGCAGCCGATATCAGGGCCTGAACACTGAAGCTTTCTTT.

This clone occurred a few times. The rearrangement links TRBV19 to TRBJ1-5; D might be TRBD1 (6 bases). The CDR3 has 14 residues. Trimming left V 6 bases short and J 7 bases short, with 16 bases between. Germline V lookup: CDR1 LNHDA, CDR2 SQIVND (reference sequence). CDR3 residues: CASRGHAGGQPQHF. The CDR3, as DNA: TGTGCCAGTAGGGGACACGCAGGAGGACAGCCCCAGCATTTT.

This clone was seen only a few times. The V call is TRBV5-1, the J call TRBJ2-6; TRBD1 matches at 7 bases. J was trimmed by 1 base and V by 3 bases; bases with no gene match: 10. The CDR3 loop spans 18 amino acids. Germline V CDR1 and CDR2: SGHRS, YFSETQ. The CDR3 is CASSWGQRTGSGANVLTF. CDR3 in DNA: TGCGCCAGCAGCTGGGGACAGCGAACGGGGTCTGGGGCCAACGTCCTGACTTTC.

This chain joins TRBV29-1 and TRBJ2-4, with a possible D match to TRBD2 (5 bases). The CDR3 contains 13 residues. Germline V gene sequence: CDR1 SQVTM, CDR2 ANQGSEA. Trimming shortened V by 6 bases and J by 3 bases, and 12 bases separated the two germline ends. The DNA for the CDR3 is TGCAGCGTGGAGAGAGAGGGCAAAAACATTCAGTACTTC. Translated: CSVEREGKNIQYF.

The rearrangement links TRBV5-1 to TRBJ1-6; tentative D call: TRBD1 (5 bases). Germline CDR1 and CDR2: SGHRS and YFSETQ. This CDR3 region has 15 residues. V gave up 5 bases and J gave up 3 bases, with 12 bases separating them. The CDR3 region has the DNA TGCGCCAGCAGTCCCGTGGGGGTCTATAATTCACCCCTCCACTTT. The encoded protein is CASSPVGVYNSPLHF.

This clone occurred a few times. The rearrangement uses TRBV9 and TRBJ1-5; a possible D gene is TRBD1 (5 bases). CDR1 and CDR2 (germline): SGDLS, YYNGEE. Deletions cut 0 bases from V and 3 bases from J, with 7 bases between. The CDR3 sequence is 14 residues long. CDR3 nucleotides: TGTGCCAGCAGCGTAGAAGGGGCCAATCAGCCCCAGCATTTT. Its translation: CASSVEGANQPQHF.

This chain joins TRBV7-2 and TRBJ1-2; D is unclear. The CDR3 has 15 residues. Deletions cut 1 base from V and 4 bases from J, with 13 bases between. Germline loops: CDR1 SGHTA, CDR2 FQGNSA. This chain's CDR3 is CASSLEAWLSYGYTF. CDR3 bases: TGTGCCAGCAGCTTAGAGGCCTGGTTGAGCTATGGCTACACCTTC.

The V and J genes are TRBV2 and TRBJ2-2; 10 bases align to TRBD1. The CDR3 runs to 14 residues. The junction had 3 bases not matched to a gene; V was cut back by 8 bases and J by 3 bases. Germline CDR1 SNHLY, CDR2 FYNNEI. The CDR3: CASSGQGDTGELFF. CDR3 nucleotide sequence: TGTGCCAGCTCTGGACAGGGGGACACCGGGGAGCTGTTTTTT.

The J gene is TRBJ2-7, the V gene TRBV29-1, with D perhaps assigned TRBD1 or TRBD2 (6 bases each). The V end was cut by 3 bases, the J end by 0 bases, with 9 bases between. Germline CDR1 reads SQVTM; CDR2 reads ANQGSEA. This CDR3 has 13 residues. The CDR3 sequence is CSVDKGGSYEQYF. DNA for the CDR3: TGCAGCGTTGATAAGGGGGGCTCCTACGAGCAGTACTTC.

V usage is TRBV4-1 and J usage is TRBJ2-3, with D possibly matching TRBD2 (6 bases). V lost 0 bases and J lost 6, with 10 bases in between. The CDR3 length is 14 residues. Germline V lookup: CDR1 MGHRA, CDR2 YSYEKL. This chain's CDR3 is CASSQELARDTQYF. CDR3 DNA sequence: TGCGCCAGCAGCCAAGAACTAGCAAGGGATACGCAGTATTTT.

This chain uses TRBV5-4 with TRBJ2-5, with 7 nucleotides matching TRBD1. CDR3 length: 16 amino acids. The J segment lost 2 bases and the V segment lost 0 bases, leaving 7 bases of the junction unmatched. The germline CDR1 and CDR2 sequences are SGHNT and YYREEE (reference sequence). The CDR3, as DNA: TGTGCCAGCAGCTTGGGGGACAGAGCATTTCAAGAGACCCAGTACTTC. Translated, it gives CASSLGDRAFQETQYF.

The gene calls are TRBV9 and TRBJ1-4, with 10 bases matching TRBD1. The V and J ends lost 3 bases and 2 bases, in that order; junction bases with no gene match: 4. The CDR3 is 16 amino acids. Germline CDR1 SGDLS, CDR2 YYNGEE. The CDR3 region has the DNA TGTGCCAGCAGCGAGGGACAGGGGAGGACTAATGAAAAACTGTTTTTT. Translation: CASSEGQGRTNEKLFF.

The gene calls are TRBV2 and TRBJ2-7, with D possibly matching TRBD1 (8 bases). This CDR3 is built from 18 residues. V lost 6 bases and J 0 bases, leaving 24 bases between the germline ends. The germline gives CDR1 SNHLY, CDR2 FYNNEI. This CDR3 is CASRNRGVVAGISYEQYF. The CDR3 nucleotides are TGTGCCAGCAGAAACAGGGGGGTGGTAGCGGGCATCTCCTACGAGCAGTACTTC.

The chain has TRBV28 and TRBJ2-7; D unresolved. The V and J ends lost 5 bases and 7 bases respectively, with 18 bases between them. The CDR3 has 14 residues. CDR1 is MDHEN, CDR2 SYDVKM, per germline. CDR3 amino acids: CASSNIGPYREQYF. The DNA of the CDR3 is TGTGCCAGCAGTAACATTGGGCCGTATCGGGAGCAGTACTTC. The variable domain in full, completed from reference TRBV28 and TRBJ2-7, reads DVKVTQSSRYLVKRTGEKVFLECVQDMDHENMFWYRQDPGLGLRLIYFSYDVKMKEKGDIPEGYSVSREKKERFSLILESASTNQTSMYLCASSNIGPYREQYFGPGTRLTVT.